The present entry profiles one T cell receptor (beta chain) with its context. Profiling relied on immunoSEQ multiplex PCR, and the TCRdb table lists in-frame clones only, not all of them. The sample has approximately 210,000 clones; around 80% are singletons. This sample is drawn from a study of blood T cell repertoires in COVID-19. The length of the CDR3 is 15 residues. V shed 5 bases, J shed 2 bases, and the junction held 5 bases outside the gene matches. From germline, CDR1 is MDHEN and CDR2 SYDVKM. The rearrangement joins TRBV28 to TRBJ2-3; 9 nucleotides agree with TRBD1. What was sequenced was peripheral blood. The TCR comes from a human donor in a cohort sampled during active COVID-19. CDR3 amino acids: CASSRDRAPTDTQYF. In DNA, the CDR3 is TGTGCCAGCAGTAGGGACAGGGCTCCCACAGATACGCAGTATTTT.